This TCR beta chain came from a study of PD-1 blockade in mismatch repair-deficient tumors (dated by TCRdb to 2016 to 2017). The study in broad terms: The trial enrolled some 90 consecutive patients with over 10 mismatch repair-deficient cancer types between 2013 and late 2016, all previously treated and progressing. Tumor-associated T cell clones in the peripheral blood of patients responding to PD-1 blockade were tracked using deep sequencing of TCR CDR3 regions. Results and caveats for the whole study, not just this receptor: After pembrolizumab, tumor-resident clones, which were often undetectable in blood before treatment, expanded rapidly and then contracted, generally ahead of radiologic responses.

Points on this clone: The specificity of this receptor is unknown. Base quality data are lacking; no much larger clone is found one base away.

Mismatch repair deficiency in every enrolled patient was established by polymerase chain reaction or immunohistochemistry. TCR sequencing was performed for a few patients who responded to pembrolizumab therapy. The phase II trial prospectively evaluated PD-1 blockade with pembrolizumab in advanced mismatch repair-deficient cancers, independent of tissue of origin. Peripheral blood T cell samples were collected serially, before PD-1 blockade began and at several time points afterward. Blood sampling time points were reported as weeks after the first dose of pembrolizumab. The library was obtained by the immunoSEQ multiplex PCR assay. TCRdb mirrors the immuneACCESS table, restricted to in-frame sequences. Some clones are absent from its copies; in checked studies, under half trace to an unresolved V gene, and the reason for the others is unknown. The sample table contains 85,000 to 130,000 clones; only one count was recorded for roughly four fifths of them. The ten largest make up around 6.6% of the sample.

CDR1 and CDR2 (KGHSH, LQKENI) derive from the germline V gene. From the cysteine up to the phenylalanine, the CDR3 has a length of 13 residues. Here the CDR3 DNA is all that survives: 39 bases in frame from base 1. Between the V and J ends, shortened by 3 bases and 5 bases respectively, the junction contains 10 bases. This clonotype was obtained from an adult with mismatch repair-deficient cancer. Sequenced here: peripheral blood, sampled roughly 35 weeks after starting pembrolizumab. The chain is made from TRBV18 and TRBJ2-5, with no reliable assignment of the D segment. The CDR3 region has the sequence CASSPPNGETQYF. The sequenced DNA is TGTGCCAGCTCACCTCCGAACGGCGAGACCCAGTACTTC.